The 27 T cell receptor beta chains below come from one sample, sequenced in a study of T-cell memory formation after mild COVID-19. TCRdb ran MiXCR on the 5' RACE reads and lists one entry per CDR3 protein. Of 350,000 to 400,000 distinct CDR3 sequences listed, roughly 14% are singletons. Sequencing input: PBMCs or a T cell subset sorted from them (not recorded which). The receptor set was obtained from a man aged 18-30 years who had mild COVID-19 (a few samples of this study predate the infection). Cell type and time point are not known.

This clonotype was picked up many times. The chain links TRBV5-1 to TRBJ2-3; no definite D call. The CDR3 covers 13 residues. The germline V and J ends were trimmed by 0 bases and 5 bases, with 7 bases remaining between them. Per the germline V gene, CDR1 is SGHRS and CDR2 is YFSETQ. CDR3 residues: CASSLAPLDTQYF. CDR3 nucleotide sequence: TGCGCCAGCAGCTTGGCCCCGTTAGATACGCAGTATTTT. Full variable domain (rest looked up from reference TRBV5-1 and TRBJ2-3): KAGVTQTPRYLIKTRGQQVTLSCSPISGHRSVSWYQQTPGQGLQFLFEYFSETQRNKGNFPGRFSGRQFSNSRSEMNVSTLELGDSALYLCASSLAPLDTQYFGPGTRLTVL.

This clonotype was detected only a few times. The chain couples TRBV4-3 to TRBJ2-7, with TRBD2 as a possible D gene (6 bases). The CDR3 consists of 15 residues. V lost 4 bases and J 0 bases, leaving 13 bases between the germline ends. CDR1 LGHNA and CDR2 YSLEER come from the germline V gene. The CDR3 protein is CASSLDGGSSYEQYF. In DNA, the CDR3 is TGCGCCAGCAGCCTCGACGGAGGGAGCTCCTACGAGCAGTACTTC.

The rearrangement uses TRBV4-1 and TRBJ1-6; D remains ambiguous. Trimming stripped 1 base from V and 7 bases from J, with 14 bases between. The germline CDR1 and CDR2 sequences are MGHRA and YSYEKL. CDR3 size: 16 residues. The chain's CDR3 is CASSQVYGVLNSPLHF. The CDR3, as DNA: TGCGCCAGCAGCCAAGTTTATGGCGTCCTGAATTCACCCCTCCACTTT.

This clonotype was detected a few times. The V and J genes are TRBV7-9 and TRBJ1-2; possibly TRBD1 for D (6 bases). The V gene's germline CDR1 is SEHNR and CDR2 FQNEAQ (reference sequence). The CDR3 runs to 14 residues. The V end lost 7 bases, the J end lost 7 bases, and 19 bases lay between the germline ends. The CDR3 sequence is CASKIMVWGAGYTF. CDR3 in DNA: TGTGCCAGCAAAATAATGGTGTGGGGGGCTGGCTACACCTTC.

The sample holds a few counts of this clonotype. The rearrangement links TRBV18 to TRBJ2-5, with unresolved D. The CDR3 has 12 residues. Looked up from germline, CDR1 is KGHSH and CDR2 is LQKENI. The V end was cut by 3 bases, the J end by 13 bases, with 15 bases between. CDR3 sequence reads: CASSPLPIARYF. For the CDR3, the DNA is TGTGCCAGCTCACCGCTCCCCATCGCCAGGTACTTC.

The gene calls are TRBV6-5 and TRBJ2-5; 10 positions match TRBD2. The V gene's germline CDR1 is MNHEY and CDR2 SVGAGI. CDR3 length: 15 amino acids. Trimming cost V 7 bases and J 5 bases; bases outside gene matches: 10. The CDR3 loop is CASTQTSGAGETQYF. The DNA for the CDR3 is TGTGCCAGCACCCAAACTAGCGGGGCAGGGGAGACCCAGTACTTC.

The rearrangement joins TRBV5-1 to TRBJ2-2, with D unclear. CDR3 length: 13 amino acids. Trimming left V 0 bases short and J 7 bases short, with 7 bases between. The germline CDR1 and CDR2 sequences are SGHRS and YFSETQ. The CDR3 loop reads CASSLEVGGELFF. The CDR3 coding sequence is TGCGCCAGCAGCTTGGAGGTCGGCGGGGAGCTGTTTTTT.

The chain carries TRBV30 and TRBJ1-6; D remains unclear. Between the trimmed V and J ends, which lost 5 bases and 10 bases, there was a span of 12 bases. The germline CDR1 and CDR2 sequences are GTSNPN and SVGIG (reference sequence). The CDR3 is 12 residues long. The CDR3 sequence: CAWDPSGSPLHF. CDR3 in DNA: TGTGCCTGGGACCCGAGTGGGTCACCCCTCCACTTT.

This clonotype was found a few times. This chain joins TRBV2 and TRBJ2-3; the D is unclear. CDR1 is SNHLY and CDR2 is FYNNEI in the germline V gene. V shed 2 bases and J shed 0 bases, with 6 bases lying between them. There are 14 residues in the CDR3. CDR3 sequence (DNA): TGTGCCAGCAGTGAAACGAGGAGCACAGATACGCAGTATTTT. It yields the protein CASSETRSTDTQYF.

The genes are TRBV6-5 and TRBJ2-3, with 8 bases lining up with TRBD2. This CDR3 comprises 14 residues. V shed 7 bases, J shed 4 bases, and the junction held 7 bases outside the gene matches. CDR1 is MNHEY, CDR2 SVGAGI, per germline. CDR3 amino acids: CASTAGAGADTQYF. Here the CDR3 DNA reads TGTGCCAGCACAGCGGGGGCGGGGGCAGATACGCAGTATTTT.

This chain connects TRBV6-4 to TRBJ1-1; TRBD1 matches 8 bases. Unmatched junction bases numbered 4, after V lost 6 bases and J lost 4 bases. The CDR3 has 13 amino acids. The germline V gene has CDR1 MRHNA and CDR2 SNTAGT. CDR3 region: CASRAQGATEAFF. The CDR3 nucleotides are TGTGCCAGCAGAGCTCAGGGGGCCACTGAAGCTTTCTTT.

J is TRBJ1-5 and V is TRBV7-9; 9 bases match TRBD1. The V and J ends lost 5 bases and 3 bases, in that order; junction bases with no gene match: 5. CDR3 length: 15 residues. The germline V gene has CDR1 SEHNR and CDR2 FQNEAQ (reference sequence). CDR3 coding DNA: TGTGCCAGCAGCACCGGGACAGGGCCCAATCAGCCCCAGCATTTT. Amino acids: CASSTGTGPNQPQHF.

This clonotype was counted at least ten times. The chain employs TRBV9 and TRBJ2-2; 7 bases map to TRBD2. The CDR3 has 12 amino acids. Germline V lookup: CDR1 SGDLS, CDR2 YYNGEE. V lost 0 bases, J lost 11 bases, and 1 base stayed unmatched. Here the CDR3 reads CASSVAGGELFF. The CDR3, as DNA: TGTGCCAGCAGCGTAGCGGGGGGAGAGCTGTTTTTT.

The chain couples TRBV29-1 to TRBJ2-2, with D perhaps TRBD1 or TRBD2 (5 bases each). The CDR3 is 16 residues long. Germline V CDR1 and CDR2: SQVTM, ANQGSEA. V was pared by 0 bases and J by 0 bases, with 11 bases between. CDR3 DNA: TGCAGCGTTGAAGATGCGGGCAGGGCGAACACCGGGGAGCTGTTTTTT. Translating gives CSVEDAGRANTGELFF.

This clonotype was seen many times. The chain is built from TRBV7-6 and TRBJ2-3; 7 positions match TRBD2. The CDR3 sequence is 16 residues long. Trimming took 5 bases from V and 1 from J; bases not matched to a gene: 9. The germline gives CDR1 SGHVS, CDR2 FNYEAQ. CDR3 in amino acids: CASSPRYTSGTDTQYF. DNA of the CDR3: TGTGCCAGCAGCCCGAGGTATACTAGCGGCACAGATACGCAGTATTTT.

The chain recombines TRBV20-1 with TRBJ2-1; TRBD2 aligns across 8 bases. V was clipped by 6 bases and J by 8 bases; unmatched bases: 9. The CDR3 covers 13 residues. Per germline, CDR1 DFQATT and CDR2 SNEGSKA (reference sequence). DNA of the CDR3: TGCAGTGCCGGTAGCGGGGCTTTCGATGAGCAGTTCTTC. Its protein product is CSAGSGAFDEQFF.

In DNA form, the CDR3 reads TGTGCCAGCAGCTCAGCAGGCACCGGGGAGCTGTTTTTT. Amino acid sequence: CASSSAGTGELFF. The V and J genes are TRBV6-2 or TRBV6-3 and TRBJ2-2; D is undetermined. CDR1 and CDR2 (germline): MNHEY, SVGEGT. CDR3 length: 13 amino acids. V shed 6 bases and J shed 4 bases, with 9 bases lying between them.

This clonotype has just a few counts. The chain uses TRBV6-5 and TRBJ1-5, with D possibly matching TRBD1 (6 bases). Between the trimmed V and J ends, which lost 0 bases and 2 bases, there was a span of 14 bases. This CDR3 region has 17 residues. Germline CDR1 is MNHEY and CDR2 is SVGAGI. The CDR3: CASSYSSGAGGNQPQHF. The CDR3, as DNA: TGTGCCAGCAGTTACTCATCAGGGGCTGGCGGCAATCAGCCCCAGCATTTT.

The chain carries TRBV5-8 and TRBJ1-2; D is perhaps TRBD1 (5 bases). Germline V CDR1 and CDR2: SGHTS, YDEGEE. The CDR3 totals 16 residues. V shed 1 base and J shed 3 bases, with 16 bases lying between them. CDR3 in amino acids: CASSLRTAGLHYGYTF. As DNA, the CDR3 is TGTGCCAGCAGCTTGCGGACGGCAGGGCTTCACTATGGCTACACCTTC.

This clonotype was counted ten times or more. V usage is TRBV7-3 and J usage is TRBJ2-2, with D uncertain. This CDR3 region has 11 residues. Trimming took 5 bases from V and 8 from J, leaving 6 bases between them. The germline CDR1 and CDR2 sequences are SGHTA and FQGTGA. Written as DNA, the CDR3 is TGTGCCAGCAGCGCTACGGGGGAGCTGTTTTTT. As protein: CASSATGELFF.

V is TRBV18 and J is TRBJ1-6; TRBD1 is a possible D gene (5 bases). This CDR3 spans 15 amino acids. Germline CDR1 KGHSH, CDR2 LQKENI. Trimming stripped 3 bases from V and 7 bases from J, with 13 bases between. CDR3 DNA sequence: TGTGCCAGCTCACCTCGACAGCCGCCCAATTCACCCCTCCACTTT. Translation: CASSPRQPPNSPLHF.

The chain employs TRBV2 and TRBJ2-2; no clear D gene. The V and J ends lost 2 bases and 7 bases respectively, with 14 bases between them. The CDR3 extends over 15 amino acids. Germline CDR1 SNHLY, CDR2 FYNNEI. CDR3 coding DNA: TGTGCCAGCAGTGAAAGGGCTAGTGAGGTCGGGGAGCTGTTTTTT. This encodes CASSERASEVGELFF.

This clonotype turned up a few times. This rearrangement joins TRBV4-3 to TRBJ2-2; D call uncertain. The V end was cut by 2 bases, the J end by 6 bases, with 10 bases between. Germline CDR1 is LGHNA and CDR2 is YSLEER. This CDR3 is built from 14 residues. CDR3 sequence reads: CASSQWVRSGELFF. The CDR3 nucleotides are TGCGCCAGCAGCCAATGGGTACGATCCGGGGAGCTGTTTTTT.

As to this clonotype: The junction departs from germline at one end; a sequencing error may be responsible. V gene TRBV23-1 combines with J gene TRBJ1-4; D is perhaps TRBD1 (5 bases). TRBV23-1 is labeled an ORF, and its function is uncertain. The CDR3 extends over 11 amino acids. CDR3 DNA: TGCGCCAGTAAGGCCCGGGTCAGGGAAAGTTTT. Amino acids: CASKARVRESF.

CDR3 residues: CASSRARRYYGYTF. In DNA form, the CDR3 reads TGTGCCAGCAGCCGGGCTAGACGTTACTATGGCTACACCTTC. V gene TRBV6-2 or TRBV6-3 combines with J gene TRBJ1-2, with D uncertain. Germline CDR1 MNHEY, CDR2 SVGEGT. The CDR3 spans 14 residues. The V and J ends lost 6 bases and 3 bases respectively, with 14 bases between them.

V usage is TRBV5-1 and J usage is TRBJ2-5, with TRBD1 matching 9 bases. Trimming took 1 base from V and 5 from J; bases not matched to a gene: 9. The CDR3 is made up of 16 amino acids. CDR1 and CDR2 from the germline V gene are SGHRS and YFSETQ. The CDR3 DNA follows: TGCGCCAGCAGCTTGTTCGGGACAGGGAATTTGGAGACCCAGTACTTC. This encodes CASSLFGTGNLETQYF.

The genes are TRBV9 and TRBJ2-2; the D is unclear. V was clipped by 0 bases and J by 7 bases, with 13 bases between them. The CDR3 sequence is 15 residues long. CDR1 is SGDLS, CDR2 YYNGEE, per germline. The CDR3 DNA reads TGTGCCAGCAGCGTAGATCTTCCTAACCGCGGGGAGCTGTTTTTT. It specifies CASSVDLPNRGELFF. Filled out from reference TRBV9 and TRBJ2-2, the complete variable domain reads DSGVTQTPKHLITATGQRVTLRCSPRSGDLSVYWYQQSLDQGLQFLIQYYNGEERAKGNILERFSAQQFPDLHSELNLSSLELGDSALYFCASSVDLPNRGELFFGEGSRLTVL.